A single sample is the source of the 31 T cell receptor beta chains below, sequenced in a study of OX40 agonist ivuxolimab in advanced cancers. The protocol used for the library was the immunoSEQ multiplex PCR assay. What TCRdb holds here is the immuneACCESS table cut down to in-frame rearrangements. Part of the clones is not present; checked against another copy, under half of the missing clones reflect an unresolved V gene, and the others are unexplained. The sample data list under 70,000 clones, and 80% to 90% of these were observed just once. The ten largest account for 10% to 14% of the sample. Sequencing used CD4+ or CD8+ T cells sorted from blood, obtained in a trial of the OX40 agonist ivuxolimab. Receptor source: an adult with an advanced solid tumor such as melanoma, head and neck, liver or kidney cancer.

The chain has TRBV5-1 and TRBJ2-7; TRBD1 matches at 7 bases. Trimming cost V 2 bases and J 3 bases; bases outside gene matches: 23. CDR1 is SGHRS, CDR2 YFSETQ, per germline. The CDR3 has 20 amino acids. DNA of the CDR3: TGCGCCAGCAGCTTCCAACTATGGGAAAGGGGGCGCGGCGTCGTCTACGAGCAGTACTTC. Its protein is CASSFQLWERGRGVVYEQYF.

The gene calls are TRBV7-2 and TRBJ1-1; D remains unclear. The CDR3 totals 13 residues. V was shortened by 1 base and J by 5 bases, with 8 bases between the two germline ends. Germline CDR1 SGHTA, CDR2 FQGNSA. CDR3 nucleotides: TGTGCCAGCAGCTTAGTGGCGGGAACTGAAGCTTTCTTT. Translating it yields CASSLVAGTEAFF.

The chain is built from TRBV6-5 and TRBJ2-5; D gene ambiguous. The CDR3 runs to 14 residues. The V gene lost 1 base and the J gene lost 2 bases, with 8 bases spanning the gap. Germline assignment: CDR1 MNHEY and CDR2 SVGAGI. The DNA for the CDR3 is TGTGCCAGCAGTTACTACGGCAATCAAGAGACCCAGTACTTC. Its protein is CASSYYGNQETQYF.

J is TRBJ2-2 and V is TRBV6-1; TRBD2 matches 10 bases. The CDR3 covers 16 residues. The germline gives CDR1 MNHNS, CDR2 SASEGT. J gave up 5 bases and V 4 bases, and 7 bases lay outside the gene matches. The DNA of the CDR3 is TGTGCCAGCAGTGGTCGTCTAGCGGGGGTTACCGGGGAGCTGTTTTTT. Amino acids: CASSGRLAGVTGELFF.

The chain has TRBV6-1 and TRBJ1-1, with D tentatively TRBD1 (6 bases). CDR1 is MNHNS and CDR2 is SASEGT in the germline V gene. The CDR3 spans 15 residues. V lost 3 bases and J 1 base, leaving 12 bases between the germline ends. CDR3 in amino acids: CASSDDRPSNTEAFF. In nucleotides, the CDR3 is TGTGCCAGCAGTGACGACAGGCCCTCGAACACTGAAGCTTTCTTT.

J is TRBJ2-3 and V is TRBV19; TRBD2 agrees at 10 bases. The CDR3 is 15 residues long. Trimming at V came to 3 bases and at J to 1 base, leaving 1 base not matched to a gene. From germline, CDR1 is LNHDA and CDR2 SQIVND (reference sequence). The CDR3 coding sequence is TGTGCCAGTAGTATCCTAGCGGGGGGCACAGATACGCAGTATTTT. It translates to CASSILAGGTDTQYF.

The CDR3 loop is CASSLQETQYF. The CDR3 DNA reads TGTGCCAGCAGCCTCCAAGAGACCCAGTACTTC. The chain uses TRBV7-9 and TRBJ2-5; D is uncertain. CDR1 is SEHNR and CDR2 is FQNEAQ in the germline V gene (reference sequence). CDR3 length: 11 residues. V lost 5 bases and J lost 1, with 2 bases in between.

V usage is TRBV6-1 and J usage is TRBJ1-2; 8 nucleotides align to TRBD1. Germline CDR1 reads MNHNS; CDR2 reads SASEGT. The V segment lost 9 bases and the J segment 2 bases; nucleotides outside the gene matches: 8. The CDR3 sequence is 14 residues long. This CDR3 reads CASGGQGRNYGYTF. DNA for the CDR3: TGTGCCAGTGGTGGACAGGGCCGGAACTATGGCTACACCTTC.

The chain is built from TRBV2 and TRBJ2-5; 13 positions match TRBD2. This CDR3 comprises 14 residues. Trimming took 4 bases from V and 5 from J; bases not matched to a gene: 1. Germline V gives CDR1 SNHLY, CDR2 FYNNEI. In DNA form, the CDR3 reads TGTGCCAGCAGTGTGACTAGCGGGGGGGAGACCCAGTACTTC. This translates into CASSVTSGGETQYF. The full variable domain, in which reference TRBV2 and TRBJ2-5 provide the parts outside the CDR3, is EPEVTQTPSHQVTQMGQEVILRCVPISNHLYFYWYRQILGQKVEFLVSFYNNEISEKSEIFDDQFSVERPDGSNFTLKIRSTKLEDSAMYFCASSVTSGGETQYFGPGTRLLVL.

This clone was detected once. The chain links TRBV27 to TRBJ2-5; the D gene is possibly TRBD2 (5 bases). The tail of the sequence fits TRBJ2-7 better, so the J call may be wrong. The V gene's germline CDR1 is MNHEY and CDR2 SMNVEV (reference sequence). This CDR3 region has 15 residues. CDR3 in amino acids: CASSLEGSGTYEQYF. For the CDR3, the DNA is TGTGCCAGCAGTTTAGAGGGTTCCGGGACCTACGAGCAGTACTTC.

CDR3 protein: CASSTANTEAFF. The CDR3 region has the DNA TGTGCCAGCTCAACTGCCAACACTGAAGCTTTCTTT. This chain connects TRBV18 to TRBJ1-1; D is ambiguous. Trimming took 5 bases from V and 2 from J, leaving 6 bases between them. Germline V gene lookup returns CDR1 KGHSH and CDR2 LQKENI. The CDR3 is 12 amino acids.

The chain employs TRBV21-1 and TRBJ2-1. TRBV21-1 is a pseudogene locus. There are 16 residues in the CDR3. The CDR3 loop is CASSKEGRPSYNEQFF. The CDR3, as DNA: TGTGCCAGCAGCAAAGAGGGAAGGCCCTCCTACAATGAGCAGTTCTTC.

This sequence joins TRBV6-1 and TRBJ2-1; D gene unclear. In germline, CDR1 is MNHNS, CDR2 SASEGT. The CDR3 spans 12 residues. Trimming took off 6 bases at V and 10 bases at J, with 13 bases between the two ends. The CDR3 DNA follows: TGTGCCAGCAGCATAACCCGGATCGAGCAGTTCTTC. Protein product: CASSITRIEQFF.

This rearrangement joins TRBV6-5 to TRBJ2-7, with 7 bases aligning to TRBD2. The CDR3 contains 15 residues. From germline, CDR1 is MNHEY and CDR2 SVGAGI. V shed 4 bases and J 5 bases; nucleotides not matched to a gene: 11. CDR3 sequence (DNA): TGTGCCAGCAGTTCCACCGGGACTAATATGAACGAGCAGTACTTC. This sequence encodes CASSSTGTNMNEQYF.

This chain links TRBV19 with TRBJ2-6; 11 bases agree with TRBD1. The CDR3 has 16 residues. The V gene's germline CDR1 is LNHDA and CDR2 SQIVND (reference sequence). Losses at the gene ends were 7 bases for V and 0 bases for J; bases not matched to a gene: 2. The CDR3 region has the DNA TGTGCCAGTATGGGGACAGGGGGCTCTGGGGCCAACGTCCTGACTTTC. Translated, it gives CASMGTGGSGANVLTF.

The J gene is TRBJ1-4, the V gene TRBV2; D remains ambiguous. CDR1 SNHLY and CDR2 FYNNEI come from the germline V gene. CDR3 length: 15 amino acids. Trimming took off 0 bases at V and 4 bases at J, with 9 bases between the two ends. The CDR3 DNA reads as TGTGCCAGCAGTGAAGCTAGAGCGTTTAATGAAAAACTGTTTTTT. Translation: CASSEARAFNEKLFF.

The chain carries TRBV28 and TRBJ2-7; 8 bases line up with TRBD1. Germline V gives CDR1 MDHEN, CDR2 SYDVKM. The CDR3 contains 14 residues. The trim removed 6 bases at V and 4 bases at J, leaving 8 bases unmatched. CDR3 region: CASRTTGGGYEQYF. CDR3 in DNA: TGTGCCAGCAGGACTACAGGGGGTGGATACGAGCAGTACTTC.

The chain joins TRBV9 to TRBJ1-4; D gene uncertain. The CDR3 extends over 15 amino acids. Trimming pared 4 bases from V and 8 bases from J, leaving 18 bases between. From germline, CDR1 is SGDLS and CDR2 YYNGEE. The CDR3: CASSTYMGQGEKLFF. The CDR3 nucleotides are TGTGCCAGCAGCACCTATATGGGTCAAGGGGAAAAACTGTTTTTT.

This chain connects TRBV7-6 to TRBJ2-7, with no clear D. This CDR3 region has 12 residues. Trimming removed 5 bases at V and 6 bases at J, with 11 bases between. CDR1 is SGHVS and CDR2 is FNYEAQ in the germline V gene. For the CDR3, the DNA is TGTGCCAGCAGCCACTCTCATAGCGAGCAGTACTTC. It is translated as CASSHSHSEQYF.

The CDR3 DNA reads TGTGCCACCAGCAGCGATCAACCACCCCGCACAGATACGCAGTATTTT. This translates into CATSSDQPPRTDTQYF. The V gene is TRBV15, the J gene TRBJ2-3; D unclear. The germline gives CDR1 LNHNV, CDR2 YYDKDF (reference sequence). The CDR3 totals 16 residues. V lost 3 bases to trimming and J lost 1 base, with 14 bases between them.

The rearrangement uses TRBV4-1 and TRBJ1-6; tentative D call: TRBD1 (5 bases). V was trimmed by 0 bases and J by 14 bases, leaving 14 bases between them. Germline-derived CDR1 and CDR2 are MGHRA and YSYEKL. CDR3 length equals 14 residues. For the CDR3, the DNA is TGCGCCAGCAGCCAAGACGCCGCTTACAGGACCCTCCACTTT. Translating it yields CASSQDAAYRTLHF.

V and J are TRBV10-3 and TRBJ2-1; possibly TRBD2 for D (6 bases). Germline assignment: CDR1 ENHRY and CDR2 SYGVKD. Trimming shortened V by 10 bases and J by 6 bases, and 16 bases separated the two germline ends. The CDR3 has 13 residues. CDR3 coding DNA: TGTGCCACAACAGGAGGGTTTTTCAATGAGCAGTTCTTC. It yields the protein CATTGGFFNEQFF.

This chain joins TRBV28 and TRBJ1-4; unclear D gene. Trimming stripped 3 bases from V and 10 bases from J, with 21 bases between. Germline assignment: CDR1 MDHEN and CDR2 SYDVKM. This CDR3 region has 16 residues. CDR3 DNA: TGTGCCAGCAGTTTGGAACGGGGAGCAACTCAAGGAAAACTGTTTTTT. As protein: CASSLERGATQGKLFF.

The chain couples TRBV5-1 to TRBJ2-3, with 8 bases identical to TRBD1. Germline V lookup: CDR1 SGHRS, CDR2 YFSETQ. Germline trimming cut 7 bases from V and 0 bases from J; bases unmatched to any gene: 10. The CDR3 consists of 16 residues. CDR3 nucleotide sequence: TGCGCCAGCTCCCAAACAGGGGGGTTCAGCACAGATACGCAGTATTTT. Protein product: CASSQTGGFSTDTQYF.

CDR3 coding DNA: TGCGCCAGCAGCTTGGAAGGCAGGTGGGGGGATACGCAGTATTTT. Protein product: CASSLEGRWGDTQYF. The chain uses TRBV5-1 and TRBJ2-3; D is tentatively TRBD1 or TRBD2 (5 bases each). CDR1 is SGHRS, CDR2 YFSETQ, per germline. CDR3 length: 15 amino acids. V gave up 0 bases and J gave up 6 bases, with 14 bases separating them.

The chain carries TRBV10-1 and TRBJ2-7, with 11 bases that match TRBD2. CDR3 size: 16 residues. Germline assignment: CDR1 WNHNN and CDR2 SYGVQD (reference sequence). With 5 bases clipped from V and 4 bases from J, the junction kept 10 bases outside the gene matches. The CDR3 sequence: CASSLGSSGRFYEQYF. CDR3 coding DNA: TGCGCCAGCAGTTTGGGGTCTAGCGGGAGGTTTTACGAGCAGTACTTC.

This sequence joins TRBV7-2 and TRBJ2-7; 12 bases are a match to TRBD2. There are 15 residues in the CDR3. Germline V gives CDR1 SGHTA, CDR2 FQGNSA. V was clipped by 5 bases and J by 10 bases; unmatched bases: 12. Here the CDR3 DNA reads TGTGCCAGCAGCAACGGGGGGGCGACTAGCGGGAGACAGTACTTC. This sequence encodes CASSNGGATSGRQYF.

The J gene is TRBJ2-1, the V gene TRBV28; D possibly corresponds to TRBD2 (6 bases). The germline V gene has CDR1 MDHEN and CDR2 SYDVKM. CDR3 length equals 15 residues. Trimming stripped 7 bases from V and 5 bases from J, with 18 bases between. The CDR3 is CASINQGGPHNEQFF. The CDR3, as DNA: TGTGCCAGCATAAATCAAGGAGGGCCTCACAATGAGCAGTTCTTC.

The chain carries TRBV6-5 and TRBJ1-4; D is ambiguous. V was shortened by 2 bases and J by 3 bases, with 4 bases between the two germline ends. The germline V gene encodes CDR1 MNHEY and CDR2 SVGAGI. The CDR3 extends over 13 amino acids. In DNA, the CDR3 is TGTGCCAGCAGTTACCAGGCTAATGAAAAACTGTTTTTT. Its protein product is CASSYQANEKLFF.

J is TRBJ2-1 and V is TRBV5-1; tentatively, D is TRBD1 (5 bases). The CDR3 contains 16 residues. The ends were cut back, 0 bases at V and 4 bases at J, with 14 bases in the middle. CDR1 and CDR2 (germline): SGHRS, YFSETQ. The CDR3 loop is CASSLVGQSLYNEQFF. The CDR3, as DNA: TGCGCCAGCAGCTTGGTGGGGCAGAGCCTTTACAATGAGCAGTTCTTC. Full variable domain (rest looked up from reference TRBV5-1 and TRBJ2-1): KAGVTQTPRYLIKTRGQQVTLSCSPISGHRSVSWYQQTPGQGLQFLFEYFSETQRNKGNFPGRFSGRQFSNSRSEMNVSTLELGDSALYLCASSLVGQSLYNEQFFGPGTRLTVL.

The chain recombines TRBV6-5 with TRBJ2-7; no reliable D call. Germline V gives CDR1 MNHEY, CDR2 SVGAGI. The CDR3 has 15 amino acids. V was trimmed by 8 bases and J by 4 bases, leaving 21 bases between them. The CDR3 here is CASSLKGPAGYEQYF. CDR3 bases: TGTGCCAGCTCATTAAAGGGCCCCGCCGGATACGAGCAGTACTTC.